The 23 T cell receptor beta chains listed next were all sequenced from one sample in a study of cytomegalovirus exposure and HLA in healthy donors. In the PCR, 60 Vbeta and 13 Jbeta primers were used. The table came from immunoSEQ multiplex PCR; TCRdb's copy has only in-frame clones and leaves some out. The data show roughly 200,000 clones, with approximately 86% seen just once and approximately 0.31% held by the top ten. Input material: PBMCs. These receptors came from a woman aged 25-40 years in good health and CMV-seronegative.

This clone has a single count. J is TRBJ2-3 and V is TRBV5-1; 16 bases line up with TRBD2. The germline V gene encodes CDR1 SGHRS and CDR2 YFSETQ. The V segment lost 4 bases and the J segment 0 bases; nucleotides outside the gene matches: 5. The CDR3 loop spans 18 amino acids. The CDR3 DNA is TGCGCCAGCAGCACGGGACTAGCGGGGGGGATTAGCACAGATACGCAGTATTTT. Translating it yields CASSTGLAGGISTDTQYF.

This sequence joins TRBV5-6 and TRBJ1-2; D perhaps matches TRBD1 (5 bases). The V and J ends lost 2 bases and 5 bases respectively, with 19 bases between them. The CDR3 covers 16 residues. CDR1 is SGHDT and CDR2 is YYEEEE in the germline V gene. In nucleotides, the CDR3 is TGTGCCAGCAGCTTTTCGTCAGGGCGAAGAATTTATGGCTACACCTTC. Amino acids: CASSFSSGRRIYGYTF. The entire variable domain, with the rest obtained from reference TRBV5-6 and TRBJ1-2, is as follows: DAGVTQSPTHLIKTRGQQVTLRCSPKSGHDTVSWYQQALGQGPQFIFQYYEEEERQRGNFPDRFSGHQFPNYSSELNVNALLLGDSALYLCASSFSSGRRIYGYTFGSGTRLTVV.

V usage is TRBV10-2 and J usage is TRBJ2-1; 8 bases are a match to TRBD2. The CDR3 has 14 amino acids. J gave up 7 bases and V 11 bases, and 13 bases lay outside the gene matches. Germline CDR1 reads WSHSY; CDR2 reads SAAADI. The DNA of the CDR3 is TGCGCCTCGACTAAGCGGGAGATGTTAAATGAGCAGTTCTTC. It specifies CASTKREMLNEQFF.

CDR3 sequence (DNA): TGTGCCAGCAGCCGAAGAGGACAGGGAGGCACTGAAGCTTTCTTT. Translation: CASSRRGQGGTEAFF. The rearrangement links TRBV6-5 to TRBJ1-1, with 8 bases aligning to TRBD1. The CDR3 has 15 amino acids. Germline V gene sequence: CDR1 MNHEY, CDR2 SVGAGI. V dropped 6 bases and J dropped 4; count of bases not matched to a gene: 10.

This chain connects TRBV11-3 to TRBJ2-1; 8 positions match TRBD2. Germline assignment: CDR1 SGHNT and CDR2 YENEEA. Trimming removed 1 base from V and 4 bases from J; junction bases left unmatched: 6. This CDR3 has 16 amino acids. The CDR3 sequence is CASSLGRASGYNEQFF. The CDR3 region has the DNA TGTGCCAGCAGCTTAGGGAGGGCTAGCGGGTACAATGAGCAGTTCTTC.

The rearrangement links TRBV6-5 to TRBJ2-1; D gene uncertain. V lost 0 bases, J lost 8 bases, and 8 bases lay in between. This CDR3 contains 13 residues. In germline, CDR1 is MNHEY, CDR2 SVGAGI. The CDR3 spells CASSYSIADEQFF. The CDR3 DNA follows: TGTGCCAGCAGTTACTCGATTGCGGATGAGCAGTTCTTC.

The rearrangement uses TRBV6-5 and TRBJ2-6; the D gene is possibly TRBD1 (5 bases). The germline V and J ends were trimmed by 9 bases and 1 base, with 10 bases remaining between them. CDR1 is MNHEY and CDR2 is SVGAGI in the germline V gene. The CDR3 consists of 14 residues. CDR3 region: CASGRQSGANVLTF. The CDR3 DNA follows: TGTGCCAGTGGAAGACAGTCTGGGGCCAACGTCCTGACTTTC.

The rearrangement links TRBV11-2 to TRBJ2-5, with D maybe TRBD1 (5 bases). V was trimmed by 5 bases and J by 5 bases, leaving 6 bases between them. The CDR3 loop spans 11 amino acids. CDR1 and CDR2 (germline): SGHAT, FQNNGV. CDR3 sequence: CASSPGETQYF. CDR3 nucleotide sequence: TGTGCCAGCAGCCCAGGGGAGACCCAGTACTTC.

This chain uses TRBV11-2 with TRBJ2-1; possibly TRBD2 for D (5 bases). There are 13 residues in the CDR3. V gave up 1 base and J gave up 9 bases, with 10 bases separating them. The germline gives CDR1 SGHAT, CDR2 FQNNGV. This CDR3 is CASSLAASPEQFF. CDR3 DNA sequence: TGTGCCAGCAGCTTAGCGGCTAGCCCTGAGCAGTTCTTC.

A single count supports this clone. V usage is TRBV5-4 and J usage is TRBJ2-6; tentatively, D is TRBD2 (5 bases). The ends were cut back, 4 bases at V and 0 bases at J, with 11 bases in the middle. The CDR3 contains 16 residues. CDR1 and CDR2 (germline): SGHNT, YYREEE (reference sequence). CDR3 DNA: TGTGCCAGCAGCGCCGGGGTCCCCTCTGGGGCCAACGTCCTGACTTTC. This sequence encodes CASSAGVPSGANVLTF. Looking up the rest from reference TRBV5-4 and TRBJ2-6 gives the full variable domain: ETGVTQSPTHLIKTRGQQVTLRCSSQSGHNTVSWYQQALGQGPQFIFQYYREEENGRGNFPPRFSGLQFPNYSSELNVNALELDDSALYLCASSAGVPSGANVLTFGAGSRLTVL.

The genes are TRBV5-1 and TRBJ2-2; 14 positions agree with TRBD2. Germline V lookup: CDR1 SGHRS, CDR2 YFSETQ. The CDR3 length is 16 residues. J lost 7 bases, V lost 4 bases, and 6 bases had no gene match. The CDR3 reads CASSPGTSGSIGELFF. CDR3 DNA sequence: TGCGCCAGCAGCCCTGGGACTAGCGGGAGTATCGGGGAGCTGTTTTTT.

The J gene is TRBJ1-4, the V gene TRBV19; 9 nucleotides match TRBD1. V lost 4 bases, J lost 6 bases, and 9 bases stayed unmatched. CDR1 and CDR2 (germline): LNHDA, SQIVND (reference sequence). This CDR3 region has 16 residues. CDR3 protein: CASSTGQGLFYEKLFF. Written as DNA, the CDR3 is TGTGCCAGTAGTACGGGACAGGGATTATTTTATGAAAAACTGTTTTTT.

The V gene is TRBV6-4, the J gene TRBJ1-2; D possibly corresponds to TRBD1 (6 bases). V lost 0 bases and J 4 bases, leaving 9 bases between the germline ends. The germline gives CDR1 MRHNA, CDR2 SNTAGT. There are 14 residues in the CDR3. The CDR3 nucleotides are TGTGCCAGCAGTGACTCGGAGACAGGCTATGGCTACACCTTC. Translated, it gives CASSDSETGYGYTF.

The DNA of the CDR3 is TGCAGCGTTGAACGTCCGAGGATCGGAGCGGGTTCCTACAATGAGCAGTTCTTC. Encoded protein: CSVERPRIGAGSYNEQFF. The V and J genes are TRBV29-1 and TRBJ2-1; possible D gene TRBD2, 6 bases. Germline V gene data show CDR1 as SQVTM and CDR2 as ANQGSEA. The germline V and J ends were trimmed by 2 bases and 1 base, with 21 bases remaining between them. This CDR3 is built from 18 residues.

The DNA for the CDR3 is TGCGCCAGCAGCCAAGAGGGGCAGCGGGATTACAATGAGCAGTTCTTC. This encodes CASSQEGQRDYNEQFF. V is TRBV4-1 and J is TRBJ2-1, with TRBD2 identical over 7 bases. V was clipped by 0 bases and J by 4 bases; unmatched bases: 6. CDR1 and CDR2 (germline): MGHRA, YSYEKL. The CDR3 is 16 amino acids.

The rearrangement uses TRBV4-1 and TRBJ2-5, with 7 bases matching TRBD2. This CDR3 has 14 amino acids. Germline CDR1 MGHRA, CDR2 YSYEKL. The V gene end was trimmed by 2 bases and the J gene end by 5 bases; junction bases not matched to a gene: 5. CDR3 in amino acids: CASSQRLAAETQYF. CDR3 DNA sequence: TGCGCCAGCAGCCAAAGACTAGCAGCTGAGACCCAGTACTTC.

V usage is TRBV6-1 and J usage is TRBJ2-5, with D perhaps TRBD1 (6 bases). The better agreement between TRBJ2-7 and the DNA end casts doubt on the J call. The CDR3 has 17 residues. Per germline, CDR1 MNHNS and CDR2 SASEGT. This CDR3 reads CASSEALLGAQTYEQYF. CDR3 nucleotides: TGTGCCAGCAGTGAAGCGCTCTTGGGGGCGCAAACCTACGAGCAGTACTTC.

The chain carries TRBV7-9 and TRBJ2-1, with 10 bases identical to TRBD2. Trimming removed 3 bases from V and 5 bases from J; junction bases left unmatched: 4. The CDR3 has 15 residues. CDR1 is SEHNR, CDR2 FQNEAQ, per germline (reference sequence). The CDR3 nucleotides are TGTGCCAGCAGCTTCCCTACTAGCGGGAACAATGAGCAGTTCTTC. Its translation: CASSFPTSGNNEQFF.

The chain uses TRBV6-1 and TRBJ1-2; tentative D call: TRBD1 (5 bases). Looked up from germline, CDR1 is MNHNS and CDR2 is SASEGT. V was pared by 5 bases and J by 4 bases, with 14 bases between. This CDR3 is 14 amino acids long. This CDR3 reads CASSSSGTGYGYTF. The CDR3, as DNA: TGTGCCAGCAGTAGTAGCGGGACGGGCTATGGCTACACCTTC.

The chain has TRBV14 and TRBJ2-7; D unresolved. Trimming left V 4 bases short and J 4 bases short, with 5 bases between. CDR3 length: 11 residues. Germline V gives CDR1 SGHDN, CDR2 FVKESK. CDR3 in amino acids: CASSPGYEQYF. In nucleotides, the CDR3 is TGTGCCAGCAGCCCCGGGTACGAGCAGTACTTC.

This clone was seen a handful of times. This rearrangement joins TRBV4-2 to TRBJ1-5, with a weak D call TRBD1 (5 bases). Germline V gives CDR1 LGHNA, CDR2 YNFKEQ. This CDR3 spans 13 amino acids. V was clipped by 0 bases and J by 7 bases, with 7 bases between them. The CDR3 DNA is TGTGCCAGCAGCCAAGATCGGGGGCAGCCCCAGCATTTT. Protein sequence: CASSQDRGQPQHF.

J is TRBJ1-2 and V is TRBV6-5; 7 bases are shared with TRBD1. V was pared by 7 bases and J by 7 bases, with 9 bases of the junction left unmatched. The CDR3 loop spans 13 amino acids. Germline loops: CDR1 MNHEY, CDR2 SVGAGI. For the CDR3, the DNA is TGTGCCAGCACTCAAGGGACAGCGCGTGGCTACACCTTC. Protein sequence: CASTQGTARGYTF.

V gene TRBV5-1 combines with J gene TRBJ2-5; TRBD1 is a possible D gene (5 bases). The DNA matches TRBJ2-7 better at its end, which makes the J call doubtful. Per the germline V gene, CDR1 is SGHRS and CDR2 is YFSETQ. This CDR3 comprises 13 residues. The CDR3 is CASSLNRPYEQYF. The CDR3 nucleotides read TGCGCCAGCAGCTTGAACAGGCCTTACGAGCAGTACTTC.